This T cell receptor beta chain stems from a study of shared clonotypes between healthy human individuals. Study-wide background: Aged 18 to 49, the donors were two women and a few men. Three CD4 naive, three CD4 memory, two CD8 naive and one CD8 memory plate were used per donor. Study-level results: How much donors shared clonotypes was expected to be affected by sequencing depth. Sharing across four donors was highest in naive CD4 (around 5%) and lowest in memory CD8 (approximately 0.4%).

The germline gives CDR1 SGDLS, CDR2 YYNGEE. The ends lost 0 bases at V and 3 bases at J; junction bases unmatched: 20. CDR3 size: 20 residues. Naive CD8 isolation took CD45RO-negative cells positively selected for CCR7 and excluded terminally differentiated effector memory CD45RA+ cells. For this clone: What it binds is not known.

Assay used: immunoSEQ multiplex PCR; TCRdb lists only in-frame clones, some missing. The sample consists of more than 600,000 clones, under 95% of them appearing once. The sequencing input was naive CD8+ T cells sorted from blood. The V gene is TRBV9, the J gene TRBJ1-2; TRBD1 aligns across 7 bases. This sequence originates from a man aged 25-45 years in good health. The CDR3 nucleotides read TGTGCCAGCAGCGTAGAAAAACCGGGGCGACAGGGAAGAATGGACTATGGCTACACCTTC. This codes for CASSVEKPGRQGRMDYGYTF.